The T cell receptor beta chain described here comes from a study of technical replicates of blood from a handful of donors. Trimming pared 3 bases from V and 2 bases from J, leaving 14 bases between. Per germline, CDR1 SQVTM and CDR2 ANQGSEA. This CDR3 is built from 14 residues. The method was immunoSEQ multiplex PCR; TCRdb's version includes in-frame clones alone and lacks a portion of them. The table shows approximately 82,000 clones, with 75% to 95% occurring only once. In its sample, this clone was seen once. This TCR was sampled from a human donor in good health. The sequencing sample was made of T cells isolated from PBMCs. The chain has TRBV29-1 and TRBJ2-7; D not resolved. The DNA for the CDR3 is TGCAGCGTTGAGGTGGGCCTTGCACCCTACGAGCAGTACTTC. This encodes CSVEVGLAPYEQYF.